The present TCR beta chain was sequenced within a study of T cells in Graves' hyperthyroidism and ophthalmopathy. This clonotype was seen more than once but under ten times. Between the trimmed V and J ends, which lost 5 bases and 8 bases, there was a span of 18 bases. Germline V CDR1 and CDR2: MGHDK, SYGVNS. The CDR3 runs to 14 residues. Amplification yielded TCR beta CDR3 regions, with RNA transcripts as the source. When the TCR CDR3 underwent first-round RT-PCR, the HTBI primer set was used. One entry per CDR3 protein, called by TCRdb with MiXCR from the multiplex PCR reads. The repertoire holds about 480,000 distinct CDR3 sequences, with 13% to 15% as singletons.

The origin of this receptor is a woman aged 18-29 years with Graves' hyperthyroidism. The sample was blood. The chain employs TRBV25-1 and TRBJ1-1, with D possibly being TRBD1 (6 bases). The CDR3 DNA reads as TGTGCCAGCAGTCTCCGGGACACCGGGCGGGAAGCTTTCTTT. Encoded protein: CASSLRDTGREAFF.